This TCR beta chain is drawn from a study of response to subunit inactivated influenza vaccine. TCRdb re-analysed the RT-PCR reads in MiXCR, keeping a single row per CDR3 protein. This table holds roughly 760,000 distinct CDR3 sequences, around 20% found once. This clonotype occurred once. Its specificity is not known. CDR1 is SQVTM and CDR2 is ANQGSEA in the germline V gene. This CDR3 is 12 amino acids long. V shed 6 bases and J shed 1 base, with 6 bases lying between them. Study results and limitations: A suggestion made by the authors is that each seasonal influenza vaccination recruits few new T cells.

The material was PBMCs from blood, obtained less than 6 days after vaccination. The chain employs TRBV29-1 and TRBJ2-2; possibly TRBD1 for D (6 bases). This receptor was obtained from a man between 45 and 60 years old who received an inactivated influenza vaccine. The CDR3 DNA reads TGCAGCGTGGACAGGAACACCGGGGAGCTGTTTTTT. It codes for CSVDRNTGELFF.